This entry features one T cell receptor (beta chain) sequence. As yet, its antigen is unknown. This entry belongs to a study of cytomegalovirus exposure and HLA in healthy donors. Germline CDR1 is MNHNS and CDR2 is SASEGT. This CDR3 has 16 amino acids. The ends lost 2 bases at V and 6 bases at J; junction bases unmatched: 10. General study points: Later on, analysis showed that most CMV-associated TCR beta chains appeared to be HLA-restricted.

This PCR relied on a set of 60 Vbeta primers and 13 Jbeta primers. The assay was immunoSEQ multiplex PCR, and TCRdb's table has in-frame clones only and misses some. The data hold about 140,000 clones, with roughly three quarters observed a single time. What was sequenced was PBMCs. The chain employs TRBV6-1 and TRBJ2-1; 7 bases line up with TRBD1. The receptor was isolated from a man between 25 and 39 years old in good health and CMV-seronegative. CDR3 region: CASSERETGYINEQFF. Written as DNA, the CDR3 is TGTGCCAGCAGTGAAAGGGAGACAGGGTATATCAATGAGCAGTTCTTC.